Given below is one TCR beta chain in context. This specimen belongs to a study of blood T cells in healthy people across ages. Primers used in a second PCR of roughly 6 to 12 cycles were a sample-barcoded 5' primer and a J-beta primer mix. TCRdb re-derived calls from the 5' RACE reads in MiXCR, one entry per CDR3 protein. The sample consists of about 1.1 million distinct CDR3 sequences, roughly two fifths of them appearing once. Sequencing input: blood. This receptor was taken from a man aged 18 to 30 in good health.

CDR3 nucleotide sequence: TGTGCCAGCCGCCTGGGACACCGGAACACTGAAGCTTTCTTT. It translates to CASRLGHRNTEAFF. The chain carries TRBV7-2 and TRBJ1-1, with D maybe TRBD1 (6 bases). The V and J ends lost 8 bases and 1 base respectively, with 14 bases between them. The CDR3 has 14 amino acids. Germline V lookup: CDR1 SGHTA, CDR2 FQGNSA.